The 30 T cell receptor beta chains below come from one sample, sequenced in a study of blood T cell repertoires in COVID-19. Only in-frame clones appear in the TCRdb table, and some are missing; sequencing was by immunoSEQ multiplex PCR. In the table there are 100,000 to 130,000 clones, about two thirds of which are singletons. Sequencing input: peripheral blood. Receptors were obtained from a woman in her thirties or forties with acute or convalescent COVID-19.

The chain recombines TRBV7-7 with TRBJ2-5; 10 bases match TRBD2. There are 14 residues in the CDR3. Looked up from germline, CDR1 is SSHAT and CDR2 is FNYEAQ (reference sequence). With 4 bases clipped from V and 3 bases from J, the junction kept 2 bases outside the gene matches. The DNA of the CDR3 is TGTGCCAGCAGCTCGAGCGGGGGGGAAGAGACCCAGTACTTC. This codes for CASSSSGGEETQYF.

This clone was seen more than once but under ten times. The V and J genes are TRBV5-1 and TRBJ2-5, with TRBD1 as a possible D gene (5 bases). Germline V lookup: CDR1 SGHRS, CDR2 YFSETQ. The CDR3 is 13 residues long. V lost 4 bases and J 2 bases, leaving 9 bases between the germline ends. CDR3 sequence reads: CASSRQRQETQYF. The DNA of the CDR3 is TGCGCCAGCAGCCGACAGAGACAAGAGACCCAGTACTTC.

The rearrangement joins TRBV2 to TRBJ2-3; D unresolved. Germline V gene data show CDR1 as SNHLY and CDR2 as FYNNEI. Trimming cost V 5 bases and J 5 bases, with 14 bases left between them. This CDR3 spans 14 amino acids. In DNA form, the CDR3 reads TGTGCCAGCAGTATAACCACTATGGTAGATACGCAGTATTTT. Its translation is CASSITTMVDTQYF.

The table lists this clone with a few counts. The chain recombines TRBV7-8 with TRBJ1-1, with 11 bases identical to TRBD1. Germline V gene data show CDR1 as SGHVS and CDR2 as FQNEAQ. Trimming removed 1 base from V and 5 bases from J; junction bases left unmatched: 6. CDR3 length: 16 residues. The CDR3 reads CASSLGTGGARTEAFF. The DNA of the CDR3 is TGTGCCAGCAGCTTAGGGACAGGGGGCGCCAGGACTGAAGCTTTCTTT. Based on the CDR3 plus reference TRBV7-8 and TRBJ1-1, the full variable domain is GAGVSQSPRYKVAKRGQDVALRCDPISGHVSLFWYQQALGQGPEFLTYFQNEAQLDKSGLPSDRFFAERPEGSVSTLKIQRTQQEDSAVYLCASSLGTGGARTEAFFGQGTRLTVV.

The CDR3 spells CASSSQGAGNSPLHF. DNA of the CDR3: TGTGCCAGCAGCTCCCAGGGGGCGGGGAATTCACCCCTCCACTTT. J is TRBJ1-6 and V is TRBV7-3, with 8 bases fitting TRBD1. Germline CDR1 reads SGHTA; CDR2 reads FQGTGA. This CDR3 contains 15 residues. With 4 bases clipped from V and 7 bases from J, the junction kept 6 bases outside the gene matches.

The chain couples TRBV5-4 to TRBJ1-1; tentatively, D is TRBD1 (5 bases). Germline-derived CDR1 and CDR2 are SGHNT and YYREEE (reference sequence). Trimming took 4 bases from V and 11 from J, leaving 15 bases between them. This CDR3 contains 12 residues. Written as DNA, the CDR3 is TGTGCCAGCAGCAACCAGGGAGGTTTTGCTTTCTTT. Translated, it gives CASSNQGGFAFF.

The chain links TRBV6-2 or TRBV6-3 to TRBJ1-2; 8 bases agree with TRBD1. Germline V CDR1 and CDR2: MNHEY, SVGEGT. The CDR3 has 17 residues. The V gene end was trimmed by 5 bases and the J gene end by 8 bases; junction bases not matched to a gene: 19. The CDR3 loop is CASSAGQGGVGAFGYTF. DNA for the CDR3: TGTGCCAGCAGTGCCGGACAGGGAGGAGTTGGTGCGTTCGGCTACACCTTC.

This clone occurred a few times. This chain's CDR3 is CASSDTQGKLFF. The DNA for the CDR3 is TGTGCCAGCAGCGACACCCAGGGAAAACTGTTTTTT. The J gene is TRBJ1-4, the V gene TRBV6-6; weak D call: TRBD1 (5 bases). This CDR3 spans 12 amino acids. V was clipped by 6 bases and J by 10 bases, with 12 bases between them. Germline V CDR1 and CDR2: MNHNY, SVGAGI (reference sequence).

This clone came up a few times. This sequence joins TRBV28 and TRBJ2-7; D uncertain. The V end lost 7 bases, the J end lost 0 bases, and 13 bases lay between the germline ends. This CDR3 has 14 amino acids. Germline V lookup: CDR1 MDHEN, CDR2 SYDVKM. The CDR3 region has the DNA TGTGCCAGCATTGGCGGAGCTCCCTCCTACGAGCAGTACTTC. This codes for CASIGGAPSYEQYF.

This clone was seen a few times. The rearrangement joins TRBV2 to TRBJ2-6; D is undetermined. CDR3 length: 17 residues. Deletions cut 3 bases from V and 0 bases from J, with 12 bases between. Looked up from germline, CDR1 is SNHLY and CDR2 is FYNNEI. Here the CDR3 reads CASSDDTALSGANVLTF. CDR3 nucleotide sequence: TGTGCCAGCAGTGACGACACCGCTCTCTCTGGGGCCAACGTCCTGACTTTC.

Written as DNA, the CDR3 is TGCGCCAGCAGCCAACACCGGACTAGCGGGGGGATATCCGGGGAGCTGTTTTTT. The encoded protein is CASSQHRTSGGISGELFF. This chain links TRBV4-3 with TRBJ2-2; 14 bases match TRBD2. Per the germline V gene, CDR1 is LGHNA and CDR2 is YSLEER. The CDR3 is 18 amino acids. The V gene end was trimmed by 2 bases and the J gene end by 6 bases; junction bases not matched to a gene: 8.

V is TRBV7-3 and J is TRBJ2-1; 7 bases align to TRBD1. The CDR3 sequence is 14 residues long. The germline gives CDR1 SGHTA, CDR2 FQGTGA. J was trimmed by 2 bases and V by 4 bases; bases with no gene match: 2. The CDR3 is CASSSQGAYNEQFF. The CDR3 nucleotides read TGTGCCAGCAGCTCCCAGGGGGCCTACAATGAGCAGTTCTTC. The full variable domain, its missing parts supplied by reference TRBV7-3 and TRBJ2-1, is GAGVSQTPSNKVTEKGKYVELRCDPISGHTALYWYRQSLGQGPEFLIYFQGTGAADDSGLPNDRFFAVRPEGSVSTLKIQRTERGDSAVYLCASSSQGAYNEQFFGPGTRLTVL.

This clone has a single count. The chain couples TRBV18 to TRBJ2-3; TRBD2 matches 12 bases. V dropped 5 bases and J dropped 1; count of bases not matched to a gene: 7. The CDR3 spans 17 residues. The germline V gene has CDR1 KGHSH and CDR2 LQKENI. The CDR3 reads CASSTKLAGGRTDTQYF. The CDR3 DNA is TGTGCCAGCTCAACTAAACTAGCGGGGGGACGCACAGATACGCAGTATTTT.

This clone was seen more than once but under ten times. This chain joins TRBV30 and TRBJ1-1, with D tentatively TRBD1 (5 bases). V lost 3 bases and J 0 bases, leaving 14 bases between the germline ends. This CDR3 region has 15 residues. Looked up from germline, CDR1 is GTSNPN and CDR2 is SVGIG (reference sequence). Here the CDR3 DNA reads TGTGCCTGGAGCAAAAGAAGACAGCTGAACACTGAAGCTTTCTTT. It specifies CAWSKRRQLNTEAFF.

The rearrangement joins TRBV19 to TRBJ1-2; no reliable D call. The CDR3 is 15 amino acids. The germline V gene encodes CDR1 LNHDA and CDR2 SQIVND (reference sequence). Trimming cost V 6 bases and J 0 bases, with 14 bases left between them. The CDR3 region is CASSIRVRSNYGYTF. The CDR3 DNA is TGTGCCAGTAGCATCCGGGTAAGATCTAACTATGGCTACACCTTC.

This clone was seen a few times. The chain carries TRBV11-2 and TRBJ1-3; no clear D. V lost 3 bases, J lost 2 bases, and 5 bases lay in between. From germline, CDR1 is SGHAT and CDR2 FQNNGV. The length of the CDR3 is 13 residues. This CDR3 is CASSLSPGNTIYF. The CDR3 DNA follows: TGTGCCAGCAGCTTGAGTCCTGGAAACACCATATATTTT.

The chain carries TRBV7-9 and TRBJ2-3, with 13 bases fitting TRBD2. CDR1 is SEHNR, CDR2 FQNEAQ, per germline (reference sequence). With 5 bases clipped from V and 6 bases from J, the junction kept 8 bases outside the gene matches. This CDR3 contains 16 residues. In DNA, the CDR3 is TGTGCCAGCAGCCTACCCGGGACTAGCGGGGTGGATACGCAGTATTTT. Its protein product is CASSLPGTSGVDTQYF. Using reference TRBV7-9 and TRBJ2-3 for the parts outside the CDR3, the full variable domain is DTGVSQNPRHKITKRGQNVTFRCDPISEHNRLYWYRQTLGQGPEFLTYFQNEAQLEKSRLLSDRFSAERPKGSFSTLEIQRTEQGDSAMYLCASSLPGTSGVDTQYFGPGTRLTVL.

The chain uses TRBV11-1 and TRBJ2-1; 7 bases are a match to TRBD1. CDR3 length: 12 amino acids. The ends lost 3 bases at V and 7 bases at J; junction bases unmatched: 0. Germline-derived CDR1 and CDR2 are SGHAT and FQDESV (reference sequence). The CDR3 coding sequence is TGTGCCAGCAGCTTGACAGGGAATGAGCAGTTCTTC. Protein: CASSLTGNEQFF.

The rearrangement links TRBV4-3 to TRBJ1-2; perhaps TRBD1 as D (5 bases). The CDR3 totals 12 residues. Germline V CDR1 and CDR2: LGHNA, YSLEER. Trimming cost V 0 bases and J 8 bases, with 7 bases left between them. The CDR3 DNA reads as TGCGCCAGCAGCCAAGAAGGGGCGGGCTACACCTTC. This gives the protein CASSQEGAGYTF.

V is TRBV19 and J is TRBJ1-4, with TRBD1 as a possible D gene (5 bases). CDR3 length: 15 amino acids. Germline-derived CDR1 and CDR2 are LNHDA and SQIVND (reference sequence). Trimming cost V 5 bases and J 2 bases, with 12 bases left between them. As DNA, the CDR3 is TGTGCCAGTAGTCTACAGGCGGCGACTAATGAAAAACTGTTTTTT. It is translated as CASSLQAATNEKLFF.

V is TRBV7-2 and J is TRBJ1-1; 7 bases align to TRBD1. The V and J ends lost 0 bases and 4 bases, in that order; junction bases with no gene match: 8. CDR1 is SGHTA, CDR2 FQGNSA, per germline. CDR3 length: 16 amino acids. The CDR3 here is CASSLAPNRGTTEAFF. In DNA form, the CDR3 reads TGTGCCAGCAGCTTAGCACCGAACAGGGGCACCACTGAAGCTTTCTTT.

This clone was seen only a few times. The CDR3 is CASSGPGMAHNSPLHF. DNA of the CDR3: TGTGCCAGCAGTGGGCCGGGAATGGCTCATAATTCACCCCTCCACTTT. The chain links TRBV25-1 to TRBJ1-6, with D unclear. In germline, CDR1 is MGHDK, CDR2 SYGVNS. The CDR3 extends over 16 amino acids. The V end was cut by 4 bases, the J end by 5 bases, with 15 bases between.

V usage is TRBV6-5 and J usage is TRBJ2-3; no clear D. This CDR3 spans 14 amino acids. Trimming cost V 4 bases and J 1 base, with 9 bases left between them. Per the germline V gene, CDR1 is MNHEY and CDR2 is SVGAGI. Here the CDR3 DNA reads TGTGCCAGCAGTTCTAAGCCCGGCACAGATACGCAGTATTTT. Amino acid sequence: CASSSKPGTDTQYF.

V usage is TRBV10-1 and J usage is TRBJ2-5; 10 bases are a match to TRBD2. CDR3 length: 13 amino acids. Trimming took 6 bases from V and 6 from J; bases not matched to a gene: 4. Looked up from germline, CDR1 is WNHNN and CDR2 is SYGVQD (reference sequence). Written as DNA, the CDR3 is TGCGCCAGCAGGGCTAGCGGGGGTCAGACCCAGTACTTC. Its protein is CASRASGGQTQYF.

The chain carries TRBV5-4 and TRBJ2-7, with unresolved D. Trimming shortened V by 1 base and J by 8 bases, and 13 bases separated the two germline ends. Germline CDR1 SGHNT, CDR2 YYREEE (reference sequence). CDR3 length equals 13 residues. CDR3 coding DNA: TGTGCCAGCAGCTTGCAAGAGTTGGGCCAGCAGTACTTC. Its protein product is CASSLQELGQQYF.

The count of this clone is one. DNA for the CDR3: TGTGCCAGCTCACCAATACAGACCTCTGGGGCCAACGTCCTGACTTTC. It encodes CASSPIQTSGANVLTF. The chain combines TRBV18 with TRBJ2-6; D not resolved. The germline CDR1 and CDR2 sequences are KGHSH and LQKENI. CDR3 length: 16 amino acids. V dropped 2 bases and J dropped 0 bases, with 8 bases sitting between them.

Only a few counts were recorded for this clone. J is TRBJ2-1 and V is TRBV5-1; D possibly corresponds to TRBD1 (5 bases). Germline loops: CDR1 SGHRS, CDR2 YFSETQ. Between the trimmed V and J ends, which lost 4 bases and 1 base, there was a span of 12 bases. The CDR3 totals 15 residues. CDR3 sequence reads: CASSPDSGSYNEQFF. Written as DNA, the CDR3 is TGCGCCAGCAGCCCAGACAGTGGATCCTACAATGAGCAGTTCTTC.

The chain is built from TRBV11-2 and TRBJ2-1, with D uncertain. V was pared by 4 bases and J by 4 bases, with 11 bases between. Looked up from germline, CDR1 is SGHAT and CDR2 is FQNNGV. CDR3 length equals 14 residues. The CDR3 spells CASSSPAQYNEQFF. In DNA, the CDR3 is TGTGCCAGCAGCTCCCCGGCACAGTACAATGAGCAGTTCTTC.

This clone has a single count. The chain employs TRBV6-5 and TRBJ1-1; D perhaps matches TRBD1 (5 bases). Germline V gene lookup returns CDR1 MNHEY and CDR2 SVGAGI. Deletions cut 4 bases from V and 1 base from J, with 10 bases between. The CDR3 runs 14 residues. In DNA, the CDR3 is TGTGCCAGCAGTTTGACAGTACAGAACACTGAAGCTTTCTTT. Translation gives CASSLTVQNTEAFF.

CDR3 sequence (DNA): TGTGCCATCAGTGAGTCGAGAAGCTCAGGGGGCAGTGGCTACACCTTC. It encodes CAISESRSSGGSGYTF. This chain links TRBV10-3 with TRBJ1-2, with 8 bases matching TRBD1. This CDR3 spans 16 amino acids. V lost 0 bases to trimming and J lost 7 bases; unmatched junction nucleotides: 10. Germline V CDR1 and CDR2: ENHRY, SYGVKD.